A selection of T cell receptor beta chains follows, all from one sample in a study of chemoradiotherapy in HPV16-positive cancers. Repertoires were generated with immunoSEQ multiplex PCR, while TCRdb's copy carries only in-frame clones and drops some. The table has roughly 70,000 clones, 85% to 90% seen once. The sample consisted of blood, taken from a patient who underwent chemoradiotherapy. These receptors were obtained from a human donor with HPV-associated anogenital cancer. Each CDR3 is given with its conserved first and last residue. The D gene is left open where the match is weak. Some rows have no size entry. The others give once, few or many, or a class for an expanded clone.

abundance	v_gene	j_gene	d_gene	CDR3aa	CDR3nt
-	TRBV27	TRBJ1-6	-	CASSSQGGGNSPLHF	TGTGCCAGCAGCTCACAGGGAGGGGGTAATTCACCCCTCCACTTT
-	TRBV19	TRBJ1-1	-	CASSIDDSLMNTEAFF	TGTGCCAGTAGTATAGACGACAGCCTAATGAACACTGAAGCTTTCTTT
-	TRBV11-2	TRBJ1-6	-	CASSLGGSPLHF	TGTGCCAGCAGCTTAGGTGGGTCACCCCTCCACTTT
-	TRBV29-1	TRBJ1-2	TRBD1	CSVKPGQGPINEGYTF	TGCAGCGTTAAACCGGGACAGGGACCTATTAACGAAGGCTACACCTTC
-	TRBV6-4	TRBJ1-5	-	CASSEWLRPHQPQHF	TGTGCCAGCAGTGAGTGGCTCAGGCCTCATCAGCCCCAGCATTTT
-	TRBV6-6	TRBJ2-1	TRBD1	CASSSGGRYNEQFF	TGTGCCAGCAGTTCAGGGGGAAGGTACAATGAGCAGTTCTTC
-	TRBV5-1	TRBJ1-5	-	CASSFDGAYNQPQHF	TGCGCCAGCAGCTTCGACGGGGCCTACAATCAGCCCCAGCATTTT
-	TRBV7-2	TRBJ1-5	-	CASSLQSRNQPQHF	TGTGCCAGCAGCTTACAAAGCCGCAATCAGCCCCAGCATTTT
-	TRBV6-6	TRBJ2-1	-	CASSYSIYSNNEQFF	TGTGCCAGCAGTTACTCGATTTACAGTAACAATGAGCAGTTCTTC
-	TRBV7-9	TRBJ2-7	-	CASSNRDTTYEQYF	TGTGCCAGCAGCAACCGGGACACTACCTACGAGCAGTACTTC
-	TRBV14	TRBJ2-5	-	CASSQGVTQYF	TGTGCCAGCAGCCAAGGAGTGACCCAGTACTTC
-	TRBV28	TRBJ2-7	TRBD1	CASSFSGQGIYEQYF	TGTGCCAGCAGTTTCTCGGGACAGGGAATCTACGAGCAGTACTTC
-	TRBV6-5	TRBJ2-1	-	CASSYGPYNEQFF	TGTGCCAGCAGTTACGGGCCATACAATGAGCAGTTCTTC
-	TRBV5-1	TRBJ2-7	-	CASSLGRGSHNEQYF	TGCGCCAGCAGCTTGGGCAGGGGATCGCATAACGAGCAGTACTTC
-	TRBV7-2	TRBJ1-4	-	CASSLNRAINEKLFF	TGTGCCAGCAGCTTAAACAGGGCGATTAATGAAAAACTGTTTTTT
-	TRBV15	TRBJ2-3	TRBD2	CATSRDLTSGRSDTQYF	TGTGCCACCAGCAGAGATCTAACTAGCGGGAGGTCAGATACGCAGTATTTT
-	TRBV11-2	TRBJ2-1	-	CASRSIWANTRNEQFF	TGTGCCAGCAGGAGCATTTGGGCCAATACACGAAATGAGCAGTTCTTC
once	TRBV6-4	TRBJ2-7	TRBD1	CASSDLGQAQHYEQYF	TGTGCCAGCAGTGATTTGGGACAGGCGCAACACTACGAGCAGTACTTC
-	TRBV5-1	TRBJ2-5	TRBD2	CASSLMRGQETQYF	TGCGCCAGCAGCTTGATGCGGGGGCAAGAGACCCAGTACTTC
-	TRBV30	TRBJ1-2	-	CAWNIESSPRGYTF	TGTGCCTGGAATATAGAGTCCAGTCCCCGTGGCTACACCTTC
-	TRBV7-6	TRBJ1-5	-	CASSLDSSTGGNQPQHF	TGTGCCAGCAGCTTGGACAGCTCGACCGGGGGCAATCAGCCCCAGCATTTT
-	TRBV10-3	TRBJ1-1	TRBD1	CAISDPTGGEAFF	TGTGCCATCAGTGATCCGACAGGGGGTGAAGCTTTCTTT
-	TRBV28	TRBJ1-2	-	CASSSRRLQWEYGYTF	TGTGCCAGCAGTTCGCGACGGCTCCAGTGGGAGTATGGCTACACCTTC
once	TRBV27	TRBJ2-7	-	CASSFGRGRSYEQYF	TGTGCCAGCAGTTTCGGTCGGGGACGGAGCTACGAGCAGTACTTC
few	TRBV29-1	TRBJ2-1	TRBD1	CSVATGQAYNEQFF	TGCAGCGTTGCCACGGGACAGGCCTACAATGAGCAGTTCTTC
-	TRBV5-4	TRBJ2-5	-	CASSPLQGFQETQYF	TGTGCCAGCAGCCCATTACAGGGCTTCCAAGAGACCCAGTACTTC
-	TRBV19	TRBJ1-1	-	CASSLAAGSAEAFF	TGTGCCAGTAGTTTGGCCGCGGGCTCTGCTGAAGCTTTCTTT
once	TRBV2	TRBJ2-7	TRBD2	CASSPRLAGSSYEQYF	TGTGCCAGCAGTCCCAGACTAGCGGGGAGCTCCTACGAGCAGTACTTC
-	TRBV5-4	TRBJ1-2	-	CASSWGMGGYTF	TGTGCCAGCAGCTGGGGGATGGGTGGCTACACCTTC
-	TRBV7-8	TRBJ2-1	TRBD1	CASSYTSGQLYNEQFF	TGTGCCAGCAGCTATACCTCGGGACAGCTATACAATGAGCAGTTCTTC
-	TRBV27	TRBJ2-3	-	CASSSTGTPFHTQYF	TGTGCCAGCAGTTCAACCGGGACTCCTTTTCACACGCAGTATTTT
-	TRBV21-1	TRBJ2-2	-	CASSPRPYTGELFF	TGTGCCAGCAGCCCTCGACCATACACCGGGGAGCTGTTTTTT
-	TRBV27	TRBJ1-6	-	CASSLRLTYNSPLHF	TGTGCCAGCAGTTTAAGGCTCACCTATAATTCACCCCTCCACTTT
-	TRBV19	TRBJ1-1	-	CASSILASEAFF	TGTGCCAGTAGTATTTTGGCGAGTGAAGCTTTCTTT
-	TRBV21-1	TRBJ1-2	-	CASSKALGQGPGYTF	TGTGCCAGCAGCAAAGCGCTGGGACAGGGGCCGGGCTACACCTTC
once	TRBV2	TRBJ1-5	TRBD1	CASSQTGANQPQHF	TGTGCCAGCAGTCAGACAGGGGCAAATCAGCCCCAGCATTTT
-	TRBV4-1	TRBJ1-2	-	CASSQLQGSRGYTF	TGCGCCAGCAGCCAATTACAGGGATCGCGGGGCTACACCTTC
-	TRBV7-8	TRBJ2-1	TRBD1	CASSQRRPGQGSSSYNEQFF	TGTGCCAGCAGCCAAAGGAGACCGGGACAGGGGTCGAGCTCCTACAATGAGCAGTTCTTC
-	TRBV5-1	TRBJ2-3	TRBD2	CASSLTTSSMVDTQYF	TGCGCCAGCAGCTTAACGACTAGCTCCATGGTGGATACGCAGTATTTT
-	TRBV7-3	TRBJ2-5	-	CASSRERGETQYF	TGTGCCAGCAGCCGCGAGAGGGGAGAGACCCAGTACTTC
few	TRBV6-1	TRBJ1-6	-	CASIKAGISTPLHF	TGTGCCAGCATCAAAGCAGGGATATCGACACCCCTCCACTTT
-	TRBV10-3	TRBJ2-1	-	CAISESKHYNEQFF	TGTGCCATCAGTGAGTCTAAACATTACAATGAGCAGTTCTTC
-	TRBV5-1	TRBJ2-5	-	CASSLWLTEETQYF	TGCGCCAGCAGCTTGTGGCTAACTGAAGAGACCCAGTACTTC